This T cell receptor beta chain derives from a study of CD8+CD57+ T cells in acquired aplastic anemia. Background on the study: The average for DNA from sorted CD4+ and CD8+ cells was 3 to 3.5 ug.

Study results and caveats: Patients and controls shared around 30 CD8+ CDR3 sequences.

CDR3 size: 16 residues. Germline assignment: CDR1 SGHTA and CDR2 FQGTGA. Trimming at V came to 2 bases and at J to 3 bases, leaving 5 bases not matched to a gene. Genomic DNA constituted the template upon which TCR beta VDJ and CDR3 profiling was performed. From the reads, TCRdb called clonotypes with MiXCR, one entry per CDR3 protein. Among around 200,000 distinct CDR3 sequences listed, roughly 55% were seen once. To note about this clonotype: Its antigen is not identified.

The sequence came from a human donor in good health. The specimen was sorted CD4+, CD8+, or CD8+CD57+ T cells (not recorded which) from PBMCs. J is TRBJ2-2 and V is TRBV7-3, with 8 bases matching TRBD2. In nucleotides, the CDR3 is TGTGCCAGCAGCTTAGCGGGGGGCCAGTACACCGGGGAGCTGTTTTTT. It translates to CASSLAGGQYTGELFF.